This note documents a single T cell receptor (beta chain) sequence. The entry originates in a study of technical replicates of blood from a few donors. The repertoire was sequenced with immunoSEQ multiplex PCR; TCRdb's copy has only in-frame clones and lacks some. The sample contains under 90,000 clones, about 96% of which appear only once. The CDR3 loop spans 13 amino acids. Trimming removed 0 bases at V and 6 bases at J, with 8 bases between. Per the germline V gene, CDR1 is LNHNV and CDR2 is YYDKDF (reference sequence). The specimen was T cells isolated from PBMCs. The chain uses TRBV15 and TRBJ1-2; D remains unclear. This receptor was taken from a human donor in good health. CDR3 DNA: TGTGCCACCAGCAGAGAACAAACTAATGGCTACACCTTC. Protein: CATSREQTNGYTF.